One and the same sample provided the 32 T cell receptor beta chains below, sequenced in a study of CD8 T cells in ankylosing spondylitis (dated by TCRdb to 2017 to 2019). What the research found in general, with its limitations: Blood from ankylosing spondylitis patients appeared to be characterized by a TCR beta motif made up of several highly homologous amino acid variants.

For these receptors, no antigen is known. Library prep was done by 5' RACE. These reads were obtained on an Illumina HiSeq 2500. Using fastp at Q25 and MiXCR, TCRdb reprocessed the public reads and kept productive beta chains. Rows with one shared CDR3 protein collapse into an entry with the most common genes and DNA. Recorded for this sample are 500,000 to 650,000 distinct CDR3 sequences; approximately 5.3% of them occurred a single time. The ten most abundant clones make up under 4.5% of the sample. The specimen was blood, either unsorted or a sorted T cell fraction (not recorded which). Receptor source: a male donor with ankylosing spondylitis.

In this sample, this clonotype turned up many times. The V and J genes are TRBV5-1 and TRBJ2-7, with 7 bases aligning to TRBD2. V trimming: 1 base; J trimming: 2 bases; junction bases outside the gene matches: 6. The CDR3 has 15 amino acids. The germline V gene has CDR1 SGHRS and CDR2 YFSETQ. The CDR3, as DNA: TGCGCCAGCAGCTTGTCATCCGGGAGGCCCTACGAGCAGTACTTC. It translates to CASSLSSGRPYEQYF. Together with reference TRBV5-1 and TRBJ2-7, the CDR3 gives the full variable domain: KAGVTQTPRYLIKTRGQQVTLSCSPISGHRSVSWYQQTPGQGLQFLFEYFSETQRNKGNFPGRFSGRQFSNSRSEMNVSTLELGDSALYLCASSLSSGRPYEQYFGPGTRLTVT.

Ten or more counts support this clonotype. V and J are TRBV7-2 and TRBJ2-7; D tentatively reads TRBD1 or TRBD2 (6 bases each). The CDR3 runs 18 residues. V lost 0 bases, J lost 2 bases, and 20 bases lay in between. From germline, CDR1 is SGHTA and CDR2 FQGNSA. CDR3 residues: CASSLAVSPRGGAYEQYF. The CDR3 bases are TGTGCCAGCAGCTTAGCGGTTTCCCCCAGGGGAGGAGCCTACGAGCAGTACTTC.

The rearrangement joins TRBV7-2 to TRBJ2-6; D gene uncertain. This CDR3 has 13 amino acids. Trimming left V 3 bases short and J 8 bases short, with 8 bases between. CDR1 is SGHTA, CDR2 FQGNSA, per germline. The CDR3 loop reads CASSFDRSNVLTF. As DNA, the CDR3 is TGTGCCAGCAGCTTTGACCGTTCCAACGTCCTGACTTTC.

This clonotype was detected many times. The CDR3 here is CASSRGTSSNQPQHF. CDR3 DNA sequence: TGCGCCAGCAGCCGCGGGACGTCTAGCAATCAGCCCCAGCATTTT. The J gene is TRBJ1-5, the V gene TRBV4-3; the D gene is possibly TRBD1 (5 bases). The CDR3 has 15 amino acids. Germline CDR1 and CDR2: LGHNA and YSLEER. Trimming pared 4 bases from V and 0 bases from J, leaving 10 bases between.

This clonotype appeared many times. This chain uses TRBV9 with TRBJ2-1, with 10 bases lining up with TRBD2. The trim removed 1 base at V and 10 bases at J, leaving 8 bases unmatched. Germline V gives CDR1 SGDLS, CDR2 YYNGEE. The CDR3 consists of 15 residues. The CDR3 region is CASSVLGLAGVEQFF. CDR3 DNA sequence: TGTGCCAGCAGCGTACTAGGTCTAGCGGGAGTCGAGCAGTTCTTC.

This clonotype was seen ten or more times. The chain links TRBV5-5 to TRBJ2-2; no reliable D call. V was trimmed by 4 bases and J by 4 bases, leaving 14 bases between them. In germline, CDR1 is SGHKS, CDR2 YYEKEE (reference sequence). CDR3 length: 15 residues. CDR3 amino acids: CASSPRWGLTGELFF. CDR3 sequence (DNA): TGTGCCAGCAGCCCCCGTTGGGGTCTCACCGGGGAGCTGTTTTTT.

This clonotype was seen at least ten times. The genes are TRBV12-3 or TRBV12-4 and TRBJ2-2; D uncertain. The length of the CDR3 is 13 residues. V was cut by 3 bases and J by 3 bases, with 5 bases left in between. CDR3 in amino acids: CASSLRYTGELFF. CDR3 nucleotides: TGTGCCAGCAGTTTGCGGTACACCGGGGAGCTGTTTTTT.

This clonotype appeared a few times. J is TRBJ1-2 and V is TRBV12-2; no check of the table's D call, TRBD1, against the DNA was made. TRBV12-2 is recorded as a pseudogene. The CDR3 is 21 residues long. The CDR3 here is CASRLATTSQPQDDNGRGYTF. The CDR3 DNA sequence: TGTGCAAGTCGCTTAGCTACGACATCCCAGCCCCAAGATGATAATGGTCGTGGCTACACCTTC.

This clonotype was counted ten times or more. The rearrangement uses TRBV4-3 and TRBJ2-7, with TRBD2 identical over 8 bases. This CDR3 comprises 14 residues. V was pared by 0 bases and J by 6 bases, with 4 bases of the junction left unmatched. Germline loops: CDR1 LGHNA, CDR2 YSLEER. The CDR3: CASSQDGREGEQYF. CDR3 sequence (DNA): TGCGCCAGCAGCCAAGATGGCCGGGAGGGCGAGCAGTACTTC.

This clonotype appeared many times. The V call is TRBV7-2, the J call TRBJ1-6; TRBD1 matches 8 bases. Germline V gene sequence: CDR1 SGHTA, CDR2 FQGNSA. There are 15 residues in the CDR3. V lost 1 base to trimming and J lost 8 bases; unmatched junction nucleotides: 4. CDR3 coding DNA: TGTGCCAGCAGCTTAGATGCAGGGGGCTATTCACCCCTCCACTTT. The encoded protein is CASSLDAGGYSPLHF.

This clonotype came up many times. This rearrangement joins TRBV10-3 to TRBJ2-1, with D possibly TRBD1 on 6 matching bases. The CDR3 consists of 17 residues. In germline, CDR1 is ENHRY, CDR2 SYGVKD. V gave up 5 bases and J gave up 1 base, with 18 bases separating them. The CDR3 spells CAISTRIGGESYNEQFF. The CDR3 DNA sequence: TGTGCCATCAGTACCCGGATTGGGGGCGAGTCCTACAATGAGCAGTTCTTC.

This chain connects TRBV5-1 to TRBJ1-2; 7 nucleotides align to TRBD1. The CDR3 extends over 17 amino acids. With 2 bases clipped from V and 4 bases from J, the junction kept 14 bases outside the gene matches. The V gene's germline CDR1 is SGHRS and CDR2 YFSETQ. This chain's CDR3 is CASSFGDDREGGYGYTF. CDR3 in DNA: TGCGCCAGCAGCTTCGGAGACGACAGGGAGGGAGGCTATGGCTACACCTTC.

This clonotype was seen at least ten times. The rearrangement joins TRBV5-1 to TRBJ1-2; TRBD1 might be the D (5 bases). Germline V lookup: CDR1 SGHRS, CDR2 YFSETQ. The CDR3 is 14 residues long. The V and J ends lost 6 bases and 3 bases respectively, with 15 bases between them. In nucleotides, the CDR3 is TGCGCCAGCAACCAAGATATAGGGGACTATGGCTACACCTTC. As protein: CASNQDIGDYGYTF.

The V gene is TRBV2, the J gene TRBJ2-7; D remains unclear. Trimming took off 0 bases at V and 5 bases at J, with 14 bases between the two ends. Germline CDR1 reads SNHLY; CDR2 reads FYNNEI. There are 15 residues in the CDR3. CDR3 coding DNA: TGTGCCAGCAGTGAAGCGCTTTCACCCCTGGACGAGCAGTACTTC. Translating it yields CASSEALSPLDEQYF. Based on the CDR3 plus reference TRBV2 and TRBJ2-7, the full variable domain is EPEVTQTPSHQVTQMGQEVILRCVPISNHLYFYWYRQILGQKVEFLVSFYNNEISEKSEIFDDQFSVERPDGSNFTLKIRSTKLEDSAMYFCASSEALSPLDEQYFGPGTRLTVT.

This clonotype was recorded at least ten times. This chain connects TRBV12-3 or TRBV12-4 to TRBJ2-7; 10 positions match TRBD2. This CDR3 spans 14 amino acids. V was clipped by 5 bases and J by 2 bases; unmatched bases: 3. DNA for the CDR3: TGTGCCAGCAGTGGACTAGCGGTTACCTACGAGCAGTACTTC. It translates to CASSGLAVTYEQYF.

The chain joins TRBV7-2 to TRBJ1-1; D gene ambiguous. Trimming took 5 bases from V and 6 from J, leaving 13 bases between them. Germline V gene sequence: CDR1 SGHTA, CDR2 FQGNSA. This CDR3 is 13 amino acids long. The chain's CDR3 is CASSPLRIAEAFF. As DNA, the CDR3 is TGTGCCAGCAGCCCCCTCCGGATCGCTGAAGCTTTCTTT.

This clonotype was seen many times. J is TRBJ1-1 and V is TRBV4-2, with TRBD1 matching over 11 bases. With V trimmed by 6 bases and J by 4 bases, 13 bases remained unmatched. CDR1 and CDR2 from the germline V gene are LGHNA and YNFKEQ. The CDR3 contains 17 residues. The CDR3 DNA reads TGTGCCAGCAGTCGTGGACAGGGGGCGAGCAGTGGCACTGAAGCTTTCTTT. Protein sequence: CASSRGQGASSGTEAFF.

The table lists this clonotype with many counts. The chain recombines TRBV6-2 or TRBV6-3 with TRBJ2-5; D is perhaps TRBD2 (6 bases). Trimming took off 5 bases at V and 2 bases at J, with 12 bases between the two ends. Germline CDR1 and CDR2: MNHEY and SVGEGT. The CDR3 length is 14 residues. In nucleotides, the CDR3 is TGTGCCAGCAGTCACGGGGGAGAACAAGAGACCCAGTACTTC. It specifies CASSHGGEQETQYF.

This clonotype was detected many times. The CDR3 region is CSARDWASESDTQYF. The CDR3 coding sequence is TGCAGTGCTAGAGATTGGGCTAGCGAGTCAGATACGCAGTATTTT. J is TRBJ2-3 and V is TRBV20-1; D is possibly TRBD2 (6 bases). The V and J ends lost 0 bases and 4 bases respectively, with 14 bases between them. The CDR3 is made up of 15 amino acids. Germline values: CDR1 DFQATT, CDR2 SNEGSKA (reference sequence).

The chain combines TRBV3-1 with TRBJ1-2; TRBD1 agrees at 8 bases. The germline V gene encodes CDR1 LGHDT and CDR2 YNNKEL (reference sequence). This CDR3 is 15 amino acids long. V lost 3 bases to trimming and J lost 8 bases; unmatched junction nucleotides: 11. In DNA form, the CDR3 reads TGTGCCAGCAGCCAGCCGGGACAGGAGATTGGAGGCTACACCTTC. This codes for CASSQPGQEIGGYTF.

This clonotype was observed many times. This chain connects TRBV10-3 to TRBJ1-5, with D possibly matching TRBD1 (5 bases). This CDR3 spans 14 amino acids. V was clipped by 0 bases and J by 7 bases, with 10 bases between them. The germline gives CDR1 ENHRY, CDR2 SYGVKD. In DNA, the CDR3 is TGTGCCATCAGTGAGTCGAATCAGGGACAGCCCCAGCATTTT. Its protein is CAISESNQGQPQHF.

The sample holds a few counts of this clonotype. This chain's CDR3 is CSAWTPGGETQYF. The CDR3 DNA reads as TGCAGTGCGTGGACCCCGGGGGGGGAGACCCAGTACTTC. V is TRBV20-1 and J is TRBJ2-5, with 8 nucleotides matching TRBD2. There are 13 residues in the CDR3. V was pared by 6 bases and J by 5 bases, with 8 bases of the junction left unmatched. CDR1 is DFQATT and CDR2 is SNEGSKA in the germline V gene (reference sequence).

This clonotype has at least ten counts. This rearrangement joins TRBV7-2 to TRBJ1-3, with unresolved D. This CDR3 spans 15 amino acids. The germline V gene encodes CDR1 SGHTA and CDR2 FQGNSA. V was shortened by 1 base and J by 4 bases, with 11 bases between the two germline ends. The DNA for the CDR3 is TGTGCCAGCAGCTTAGGCACTGTTCGAGGAAACACCATATATTTT. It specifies CASSLGTVRGNTIYF.

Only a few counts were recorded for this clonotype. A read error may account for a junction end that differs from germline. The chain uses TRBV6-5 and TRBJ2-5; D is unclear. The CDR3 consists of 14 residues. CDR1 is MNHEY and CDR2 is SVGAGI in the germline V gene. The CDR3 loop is CASRYYRYQETQYF. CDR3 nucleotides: TGTGCCAGCAGATACTATAGGTACCAAGAGACCCAGTACTTC.

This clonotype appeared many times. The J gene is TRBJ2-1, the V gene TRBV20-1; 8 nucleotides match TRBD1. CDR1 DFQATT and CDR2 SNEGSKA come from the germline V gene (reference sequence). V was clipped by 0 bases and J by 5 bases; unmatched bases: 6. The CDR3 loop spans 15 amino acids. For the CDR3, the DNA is TGCAGTGCTAGAGATCCAAGGACAGGGAACAATGAGCAGTTCTTC. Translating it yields CSARDPRTGNNEQFF.

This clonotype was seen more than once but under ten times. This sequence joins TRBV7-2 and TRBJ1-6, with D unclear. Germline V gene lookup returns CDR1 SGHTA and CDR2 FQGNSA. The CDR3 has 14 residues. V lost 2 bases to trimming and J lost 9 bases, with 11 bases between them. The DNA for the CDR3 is TGTGCCAGCAGCTTAACCCCGCGGACTTCACCCCTCCACTTT. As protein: CASSLTPRTSPLHF.

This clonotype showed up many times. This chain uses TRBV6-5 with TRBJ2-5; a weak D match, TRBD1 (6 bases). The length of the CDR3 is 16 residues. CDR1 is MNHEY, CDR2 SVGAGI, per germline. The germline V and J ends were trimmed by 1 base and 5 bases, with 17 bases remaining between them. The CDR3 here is CASSYFAGVRRETQYF. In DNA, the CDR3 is TGTGCCAGCAGTTACTTCGCAGGGGTACGACGCGAGACCCAGTACTTC.

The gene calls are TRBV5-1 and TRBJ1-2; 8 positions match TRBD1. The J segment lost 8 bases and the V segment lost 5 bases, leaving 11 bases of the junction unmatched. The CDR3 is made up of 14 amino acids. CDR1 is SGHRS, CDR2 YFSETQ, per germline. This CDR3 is CASRSDRGWGGYTF. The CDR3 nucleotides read TGCGCCAGCAGATCCGACAGGGGTTGGGGAGGCTACACCTTC. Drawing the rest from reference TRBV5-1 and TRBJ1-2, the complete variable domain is KAGVTQTPRYLIKTRGQQVTLSCSPISGHRSVSWYQQTPGQGLQFLFEYFSETQRNKGNFPGRFSGRQFSNSRSEMNVSTLELGDSALYLCASRSDRGWGGYTFGSGTRLTVV.

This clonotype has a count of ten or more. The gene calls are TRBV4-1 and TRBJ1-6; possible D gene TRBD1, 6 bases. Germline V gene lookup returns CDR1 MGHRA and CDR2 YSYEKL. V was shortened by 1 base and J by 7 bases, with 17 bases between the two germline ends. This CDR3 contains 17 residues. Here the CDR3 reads CASSQAATQGVNSPLHF. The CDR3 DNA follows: TGCGCCAGCAGCCAAGCCGCCACACAGGGAGTAAATTCACCCCTCCACTTT.

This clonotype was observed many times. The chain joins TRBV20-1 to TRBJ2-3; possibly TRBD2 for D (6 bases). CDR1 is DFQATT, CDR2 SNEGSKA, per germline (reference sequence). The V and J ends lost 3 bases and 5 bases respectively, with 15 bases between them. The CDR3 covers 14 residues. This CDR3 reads CSASGQGGGDTQYF. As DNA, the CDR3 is TGCAGTGCTAGTGGGCAGGGAGGAGGAGATACGCAGTATTTT.

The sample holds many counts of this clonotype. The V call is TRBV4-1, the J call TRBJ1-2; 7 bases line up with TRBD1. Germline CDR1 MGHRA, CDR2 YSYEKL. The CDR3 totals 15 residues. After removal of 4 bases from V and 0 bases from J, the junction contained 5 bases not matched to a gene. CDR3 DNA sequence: TGCGCCAGCAGCCGGGGACAGCTTTCTAACTATGGCTACACCTTC. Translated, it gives CASSRGQLSNYGYTF.

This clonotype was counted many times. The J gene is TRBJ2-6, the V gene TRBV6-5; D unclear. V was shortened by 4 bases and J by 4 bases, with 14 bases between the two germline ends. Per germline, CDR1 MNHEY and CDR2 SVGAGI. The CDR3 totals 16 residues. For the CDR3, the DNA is TGTGCCAGCAGTTGGGCCAATTGGTACGGGGCCAACGTCCTGACTTTC. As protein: CASSWANWYGANVLTF.